This entry lists 32 T cell receptor beta chains sequenced from one sample in a study of T cell responses to AZD1222 COVID-19 vaccine. Using immunoSEQ multiplex PCR, the repertoire was profiled, and TCRdb retains in-frame clones only, with some absent. The sample lists 150,000 or so clones; about 91% were seen once. The material was peripheral blood, obtained on day 0 of AZD1222 vaccination. These TCRs come from an adult in good health.

This rearrangement joins TRBV9 to TRBJ2-1; TRBD2 might be the D (5 bases). CDR1 is SGDLS and CDR2 is YYNGEE in the germline V gene. V lost 0 bases, J lost 9 bases, and 10 bases lay in between. The CDR3 consists of 13 residues. The CDR3 here is CASSVVVGGEQFF. The CDR3 bases are TGTGCCAGCAGCGTAGTGGTTGGAGGTGAGCAGTTCTTC.

The V and J genes are TRBV7-9 and TRBJ2-3; D could derive from TRBD1 or TRBD2 (6 bases each). Germline loops: CDR1 SEHNR, CDR2 FQNEAQ (reference sequence). This CDR3 is 17 amino acids long. Trimming took 6 bases from V and 5 from J, leaving 24 bases between them. CDR3 protein: CASRRFPGAKGGDTQYF. The CDR3 DNA sequence: TGTGCCAGCAGACGATTTCCGGGAGCAAAAGGGGGAGATACGCAGTATTTT. Complete variable domain (other parts from reference TRBV7-9 and TRBJ2-3): DTGVSQNPRHKITKRGQNVTFRCDPISEHNRLYWYRQTLGQGPEFLTYFQNEAQLEKSRLLSDRFSAERPKGSFSTLEIQRTEQGDSAMYLCASRRFPGAKGGDTQYFGPGTRLTVL.

The rearrangement joins TRBV9 to TRBJ2-7; 8 bases match TRBD2. The CDR3 totals 15 residues. Germline assignment: CDR1 SGDLS and CDR2 YYNGEE. Trimming took 3 bases from V and 3 from J; bases not matched to a gene: 8. CDR3 protein: CASSARSGLGYEQYF. The CDR3 nucleotides read TGTGCCAGCAGCGCGCGATCGGGACTAGGCTACGAGCAGTACTTC. Drawing the rest from reference TRBV9 and TRBJ2-7, the complete variable domain is DSGVTQTPKHLITATGQRVTLRCSPRSGDLSVYWYQQSLDQGLQFLIQYYNGEERAKGNILERFSAQQFPDLHSELNLSSLELGDSALYFCASSARSGLGYEQYFGPGTRLTVT.

The J gene is TRBJ2-3, the V gene TRBV4-3; D possibly matches TRBD1 or TRBD2 (5 bases each). From germline, CDR1 is LGHNA and CDR2 YSLEER. Deletions cut 0 bases from V and 6 bases from J, with 13 bases between. CDR3 length: 15 amino acids. This CDR3 is CASSQERGLKDTQYF. CDR3 bases: TGCGCCAGCAGCCAAGAACGGGGCCTGAAGGATACGCAGTATTTT.

The rearrangement links TRBV11-3 to TRBJ2-1; TRBD2 matches at 8 bases. Trimming took 1 base from V and 4 from J; bases not matched to a gene: 6. Germline assignment: CDR1 SGHNT and CDR2 YENEEA. This CDR3 has 16 residues. The CDR3 sequence is CASSLVGVAGYNEQFF. The DNA for the CDR3 is TGTGCCAGCAGCTTAGTAGGGGTAGCGGGGTACAATGAGCAGTTCTTC.

A note on this clone: One end of the junction varies from germline; a read error may be responsible. V usage is TRBV5-1 and J usage is TRBJ2-7; 7 positions match TRBD1. The germline gives CDR1 SGHRS, CDR2 YFSETQ. This CDR3 comprises 16 residues. The CDR3 DNA reads as TGCGCCAGCAGATTGGGACAGTTGTCGGCCTCCTACGAGCAGTACTTC. It encodes CASRLGQLSASYEQYF.

This chain joins TRBV11-3 and TRBJ2-7; D perhaps matches TRBD1 (6 bases). Germline V gene sequence: CDR1 SGHNT, CDR2 YENEEA. This CDR3 comprises 14 residues. V lost 8 bases, J lost 0 bases, and 14 bases lay in between. The CDR3 coding sequence is TGTGCCAGCCGTCCTGGGGGCCACTCCTACGAGCAGTACTTC. Protein: CASRPGGHSYEQYF.

The chain is built from TRBV27 and TRBJ2-7; D assignment may be TRBD1 or TRBD2 (6 bases each). The V and J ends lost 4 bases and 0 bases respectively, with 19 bases between them. Germline values: CDR1 MNHEY, CDR2 SMNVEV (reference sequence). The CDR3 loop spans 17 amino acids. CDR3 sequence reads: CASSSGAGISSSYEQYF. The CDR3 DNA follows: TGTGCCAGCAGTTCGGGGGCGGGGATCTCGAGCTCCTACGAGCAGTACTTC.

V and J are TRBV18 and TRBJ2-2, with unresolved D. Germline-derived CDR1 and CDR2 are KGHSH and LQKENI. The V gene lost 0 bases and the J gene lost 3 bases, with 8 bases spanning the gap. The CDR3 sequence is 15 residues long. This chain's CDR3 is CASSPPLPHTGELFF. The CDR3 DNA follows: TGTGCCAGCTCACCACCGTTGCCCCACACCGGGGAGCTGTTTTTT.

This clone occurred once. The chain joins TRBV28 to TRBJ2-1, with D perhaps being TRBD1 or TRBD2 (5 bases each). The V gene lost 5 bases and the J gene lost 3 bases, with 14 bases spanning the gap. CDR3 length: 15 residues. Germline CDR1 MDHEN, CDR2 SYDVKM. CDR3 amino acids: CASSLEGMGYNEQFF. The DNA of the CDR3 is TGTGCCAGCAGTCTCGAGGGGATGGGCTACAATGAGCAGTTCTTC.

The chain recombines TRBV9 with TRBJ2-7, with D tentatively TRBD1 (6 bases). This CDR3 region has 14 residues. Trimming cost V 3 bases and J 6 bases, with 16 bases left between them. CDR1 is SGDLS and CDR2 is YYNGEE in the germline V gene. CDR3 DNA sequence: TGTGCCAGCAGCGATAACAGGGTTAGGTGCGAGCAGTACTTC. As protein: CASSDNRVRCEQYF.

The CDR3 DNA is TGTGCCAGCCACCTGTCGATGAACACTGAAGCTTTCTTT. This translates into CASHLSMNTEAFF. The chain employs TRBV6-5 and TRBJ1-1, with D uncertain. CDR1 is MNHEY and CDR2 is SVGAGI in the germline V gene. Trimming removed 8 bases from V and 0 bases from J, with 10 bases in between. There are 13 residues in the CDR3.

The V call is TRBV5-8, the J call TRBJ1-2; no clear D. V lost 2 bases and J lost 3, with 8 bases in between. CDR1 is SGHTS, CDR2 YDEGEE, per germline. The CDR3 spans 13 residues. CDR3 amino acids: CASSFQTDYGYTF. CDR3 nucleotide sequence: TGTGCCAGCAGCTTCCAAACGGACTATGGCTACACCTTC.

The chain is built from TRBV27 and TRBJ2-3; D not resolved. This CDR3 is built from 14 residues. V lost 2 bases and J lost 3, with 9 bases in between. Looked up from germline, CDR1 is MNHEY and CDR2 is SMNVEV (reference sequence). Here the CDR3 DNA reads TGTGCCAGCAGTTTAAGGGTAGCAACAGATACGCAGTATTTT. Residues: CASSLRVATDTQYF.

This chain's CDR3 is CASSPQEIFNQPQHF. The DNA for the CDR3 is TGTGCCAGCAGTCCACAGGAGATTTTCAATCAGCCCCAGCATTTT. The rearrangement uses TRBV6-2 or TRBV6-3 and TRBJ1-5, with D tentatively TRBD1 (5 bases). The CDR3 runs to 15 residues. The germline CDR1 and CDR2 sequences are MNHEY and SVGEGT. Trimming removed 5 bases at V and 3 bases at J, with 14 bases between.

This clone was observed once. The chain carries TRBV5-1 and TRBJ1-6; tentatively, D is TRBD1 (6 bases). Germline lookup yields CDR1 SGHRS and CDR2 YFSETQ. The V and J ends lost 0 bases and 7 bases respectively, with 11 bases between them. The CDR3 is 15 amino acids. CDR3: CASSLARQGNSPLHF. The DNA of the CDR3 is TGCGCCAGCAGCTTGGCTCGGCAGGGGAATTCACCCCTCCACTTT.

The chain recombines TRBV29-1 with TRBJ1-1; D call uncertain. CDR1 SQVTM and CDR2 ANQGSEA come from the germline V gene. The CDR3 is 12 amino acids. V dropped 3 bases and J dropped 1 base, with 6 bases sitting between them. The DNA for the CDR3 is TGCAGCGTTGAGGGTGGGAACACTGAAGCTTTCTTT. It translates to CSVEGGNTEAFF.

CDR3 region: CASSFSGQAYEQYF. The CDR3 DNA reads as TGTGCCAGCAGTTTCTCGGGACAGGCCTACGAGCAGTACTTC. V is TRBV27 and J is TRBJ2-7; 8 bases match TRBD1. CDR3 length: 14 amino acids. CDR1 MNHEY and CDR2 SMNVEV come from the germline V gene (reference sequence). V lost 3 bases, J lost 2 bases, and 3 bases stayed unmatched.

The chain employs TRBV4-3 and TRBJ2-7, with D perhaps matching TRBD1 (7 bases). CDR1 is LGHNA and CDR2 is YSLEER in the germline V gene. This CDR3 region has 15 residues. The V end was cut by 0 bases, the J end by 1 base, with 10 bases between. The CDR3 bases are TGCGCCAGCAGCCAAGAGACAGGGACTTCCTACGAGCAGTACTTC. It yields the protein CASSQETGTSYEQYF.

The chain carries TRBV3-1 (or the pseudogene TRBV3-2) and TRBJ2-3; 16 nucleotides align to TRBD2. The ends lost 4 bases at V and 4 bases at J; junction bases unmatched: 8. The CDR3 extends over 18 amino acids. Per germline, CDR1 LGHDT and CDR2 YNNKEL (reference sequence). The CDR3 nucleotides are TGTGCCAGCAGCCCGGGACTAGCGGGGGGGCCTTTTCCAGATACGCAGTATTTT. It yields the protein CASSPGLAGGPFPDTQYF.

V is TRBV5-1 and J is TRBJ2-1; D is uncertain. The CDR3 has 16 amino acids. Germline V CDR1 and CDR2: SGHRS, YFSETQ. Trimming shortened V by 6 bases and J by 0 bases, and 16 bases separated the two germline ends. CDR3 region: CASNSPLLRSYNEQFF. The CDR3 DNA follows: TGCGCCAGCAACTCTCCCCTGCTCCGCTCCTACAATGAGCAGTTCTTC.

The V and J genes are TRBV11-1 and TRBJ1-1; no firm D call. The CDR3 extends over 13 amino acids. Germline assignment: CDR1 SGHAT and CDR2 FQDESV (reference sequence). The germline V and J ends were trimmed by 6 bases and 5 bases, with 13 bases remaining between them. DNA of the CDR3: TGTGCCAGCAGTACCAACGTTTGGACTGAAGCTTTCTTT. Amino acids: CASSTNVWTEAFF. Supplemented by reference TRBV11-1 and TRBJ1-1, the full variable domain reads EAEVAQSPRYKITEKSQAVAFWCDPISGHATLYWYRQILGQGPELLVQFQDESVVDDSQLPKDRFSAERLKGVDSTLKIQPAELGDSAMYLCASSTNVWTEAFFGQGTRLTVV.

This clone was seen a handful of times. The chain employs TRBV6-5 and TRBJ2-2; 11 bases are a match to TRBD2. CDR1 is MNHEY, CDR2 SVGAGI, per germline. This CDR3 spans 15 amino acids. Trimming took 4 bases from V and 3 from J; bases not matched to a gene: 1. The CDR3 region is CASSLAGGDTGELFF. CDR3 in DNA: TGTGCCAGCAGTTTAGCGGGAGGGGACACCGGGGAGCTGTTTTTT.

The chain joins TRBV5-1 to TRBJ1-1; D not resolved. Deletions cut 4 bases from V and 4 bases from J, with 17 bases between. This CDR3 spans 15 amino acids. The germline CDR1 and CDR2 sequences are SGHRS and YFSETQ. DNA of the CDR3: TGCGCCAGCAGCGTAGAATATCAGGCTGGCACTGAAGCTTTCTTT. Protein product: CASSVEYQAGTEAFF.

V usage is TRBV7-2 and J usage is TRBJ2-2; D perhaps matches TRBD2 (5 bases). Looked up from germline, CDR1 is SGHTA and CDR2 is FQGNSA. Trimming shortened V by 3 bases and J by 6 bases, and 14 bases separated the two germline ends. The CDR3 has 15 residues. The CDR3 is CASSFDSGVAGELFF. As DNA, the CDR3 is TGTGCCAGCAGCTTTGACTCCGGGGTGGCCGGGGAGCTGTTTTTT. Combining the CDR3 with reference TRBV7-2 and TRBJ2-2 gives the whole variable domain GAGVSQSPSNKVTEKGKDVELRCDPISGHTALYWYRQSLGQGLEFLIYFQGNSAPDKSGLPSDRFSAERTGGSVSTLTIQRTQQEDSAVYLCASSFDSGVAGELFFGEGSRLTVL.

The count of this clone is one. This CDR3 reads CASSIGGSRYGYTF. The CDR3 region has the DNA TGTGCCAGCAGCATAGGGGGGTCCCGCTATGGCTACACCTTC. This chain connects TRBV5-5 to TRBJ1-2; TRBD1 might be the D (6 bases). V was cut by 4 bases and J by 4 bases, with 14 bases left in between. This CDR3 is 14 amino acids long. Germline CDR1 is SGHKS and CDR2 is YYEKEE (reference sequence).

This chain links TRBV7-9 with TRBJ2-7; 10 nucleotides line up with TRBD1. In germline, CDR1 is SEHNR, CDR2 FQNEAQ (reference sequence). The CDR3 sequence is 14 residues long. J gave up 5 bases and V 3 bases, and 4 bases lay outside the gene matches. CDR3 residues: CASSFGTGDHEQYF. The CDR3 region has the DNA TGTGCCAGCAGCTTCGGGACAGGGGACCACGAGCAGTACTTC.

The table lists this clone with a count of one. The rearrangement links TRBV2 to TRBJ1-1; D remains ambiguous. In germline, CDR1 is SNHLY, CDR2 FYNNEI. The germline V and J ends were trimmed by 2 bases and 8 bases, with 15 bases remaining between them. The CDR3 has 14 amino acids. The CDR3: CASSETVNSKEAFF. In DNA form, the CDR3 reads TGTGCCAGCAGTGAAACCGTAAACTCGAAGGAAGCTTTCTTT. Supplemented by reference TRBV2 and TRBJ1-1, the full variable domain reads EPEVTQTPSHQVTQMGQEVILRCVPISNHLYFYWYRQILGQKVEFLVSFYNNEISEKSEIFDDQFSVERPDGSNFTLKIRSTKLEDSAMYFCASSETVNSKEAFFGQGTRLTVV.

The genes are TRBV6-2 or TRBV6-3 and TRBJ2-1; 16 nucleotides align to TRBD2. The CDR3 runs to 19 residues. V was pared by 2 bases and J by 6 bases, with 10 bases of the junction left unmatched. The V gene's germline CDR1 is MNHEY and CDR2 SVGEGT. The CDR3 nucleotides read TGTGCCAGCAGTTACGCGGGACTAGCGGGGGGGCCGGGGATCAATGAGCAGTTCTTC. It translates to CASSYAGLAGGPGINEQFF.

The chain employs TRBV11-2 and TRBJ1-1; D gene unclear. Germline V gene sequence: CDR1 SGHAT, CDR2 FQNNGV. V was trimmed by 3 bases and J by 5 bases, leaving 13 bases between them. The CDR3 consists of 14 residues. The CDR3 region has the DNA TGTGCCAGCAGCTTCGGCCCCGAGGGAACTGAAGCTTTCTTT. It yields the protein CASSFGPEGTEAFF.

This chain uses TRBV30 with TRBJ1-2; D might be TRBD1 (5 bases). Trimming stripped 0 bases from V and 9 bases from J, with 14 bases between. The germline V gene has CDR1 GTSNPN and CDR2 SVGIG (reference sequence). The CDR3 loop spans 13 amino acids. The CDR3 DNA sequence: TGTGCCTGGAGTGTACAAAGGGCAGGGAGCTACACCTTC. Residues: CAWSVQRAGSYTF.

The chain joins TRBV6-2 or TRBV6-3 to TRBJ1-1; D perhaps matches TRBD1 (5 bases). V was pared by 4 bases and J by 1 base, with 7 bases between. The CDR3 covers 13 residues. Germline CDR1 and CDR2: MNHEY and SVGEGT. Here the CDR3 reads CASSSDRNTEAFF. Written as DNA, the CDR3 is TGTGCCAGCAGTTCCGACAGGAACACTGAAGCTTTCTTT.